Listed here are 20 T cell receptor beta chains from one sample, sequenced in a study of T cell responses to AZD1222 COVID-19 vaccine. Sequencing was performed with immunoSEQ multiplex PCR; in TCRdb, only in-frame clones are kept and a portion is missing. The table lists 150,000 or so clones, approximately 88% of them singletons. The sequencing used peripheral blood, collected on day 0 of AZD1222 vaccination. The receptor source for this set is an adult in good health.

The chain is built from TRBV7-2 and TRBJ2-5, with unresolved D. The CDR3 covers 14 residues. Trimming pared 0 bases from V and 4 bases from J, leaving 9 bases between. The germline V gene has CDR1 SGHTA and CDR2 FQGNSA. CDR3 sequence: CASSLARSLETQYF. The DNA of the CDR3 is TGTGCCAGCAGCTTAGCCCGGAGCCTAGAGACCCAGTACTTC.

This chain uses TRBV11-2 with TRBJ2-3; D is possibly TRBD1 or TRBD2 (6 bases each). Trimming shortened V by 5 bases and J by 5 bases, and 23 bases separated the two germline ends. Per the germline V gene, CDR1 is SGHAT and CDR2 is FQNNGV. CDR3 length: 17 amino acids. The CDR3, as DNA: TGTGCCAGCAGCCCCAATCGGATGGGGGGCGGTATAGATACGCAGTATTTT. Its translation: CASSPNRMGGGIDTQYF.

CDR3 DNA sequence: TGTGCCAGCAGCCCCGTGACTAGGAGCTACAATGAGCAGTTCTTC. As protein: CASSPVTRSYNEQFF. J is TRBJ2-1 and V is TRBV3-1 (or the pseudogene TRBV3-2), with TRBD2 as a possible D gene (6 bases). V dropped 4 bases and J dropped 3 bases, with 13 bases sitting between them. Germline lookup yields CDR1 LGHDT and CDR2 YNNKEL (reference sequence). The CDR3 contains 15 residues.

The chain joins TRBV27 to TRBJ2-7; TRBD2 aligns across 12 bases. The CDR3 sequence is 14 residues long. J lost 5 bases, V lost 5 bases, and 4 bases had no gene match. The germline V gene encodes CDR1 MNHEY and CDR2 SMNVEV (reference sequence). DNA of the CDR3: TGTGCCAGCAGTATAGGACTAGCGGGAAACGAGCAGTACTTC. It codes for CASSIGLAGNEQYF.

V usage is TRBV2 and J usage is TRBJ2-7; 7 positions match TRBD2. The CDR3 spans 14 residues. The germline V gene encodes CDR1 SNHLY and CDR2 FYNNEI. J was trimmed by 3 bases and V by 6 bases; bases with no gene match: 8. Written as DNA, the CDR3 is TGTGCCAGCAGGGTCGATAGCGGGCGCTACGAGCAGTACTTC. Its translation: CASRVDSGRYEQYF. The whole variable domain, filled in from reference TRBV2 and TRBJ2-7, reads EPEVTQTPSHQVTQMGQEVILRCVPISNHLYFYWYRQILGQKVEFLVSFYNNEISEKSEIFDDQFSVERPDGSNFTLKIRSTKLEDSAMYFCASRVDSGRYEQYFGPGTRLTVT.

CDR3 nucleotides: TGTGCCACCAGCCCCCAGGGGCGGAATCAGCCCCAGCATTTT. It translates to CATSPQGRNQPQHF. V gene TRBV15 combines with J gene TRBJ1-5, with D possibly TRBD1 on 6 matching bases. Germline-derived CDR1 and CDR2 are LNHNV and YYDKDF (reference sequence). The CDR3 spans 14 residues. Trimming left V 5 bases short and J 4 bases short, with 12 bases between.

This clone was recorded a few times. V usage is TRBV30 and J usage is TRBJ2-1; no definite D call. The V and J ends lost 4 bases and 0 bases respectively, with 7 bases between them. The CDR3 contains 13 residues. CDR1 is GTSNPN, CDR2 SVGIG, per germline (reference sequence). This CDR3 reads CAWTPGSYNEQFF. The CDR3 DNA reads TGTGCCTGGACCCCAGGCTCCTACAATGAGCAGTTCTTC. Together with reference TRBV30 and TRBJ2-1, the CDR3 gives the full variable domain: SQTIHQWPATLVQPVGSPLSLECTVEGTSNPNLYWYRQAAGRGLQLLFYSVGIGQISSEVPQNLSASRPQDRQFILSSKKLLLSDSGFYLCAWTPGSYNEQFFGPGTRLTVL.

The CDR3 protein is CASSEGGAGFGTPLHF. The CDR3 region has the DNA TGTGCCAGCAGTGAAGGGGGGGCTGGCTTTGGGACACCCCTCCACTTT. The J gene is TRBJ1-6, the V gene TRBV2; perhaps TRBD1 as D (6 bases). The CDR3 has 16 amino acids. Trimming removed 1 base from V and 11 bases from J, with 18 bases in between. Germline V gene sequence: CDR1 SNHLY, CDR2 FYNNEI.

CDR3 sequence reads: CSVPQGADGYTF. CDR3 DNA: TGCAGCGTCCCACAGGGGGCGGATGGCTACACCTTC. The J gene is TRBJ1-2, the V gene TRBV29-1; 9 bases align to TRBD1. From germline, CDR1 is SQVTM and CDR2 ANQGSEA. V lost 6 bases to trimming and J lost 6 bases; unmatched junction nucleotides: 5. The CDR3 runs to 12 residues.

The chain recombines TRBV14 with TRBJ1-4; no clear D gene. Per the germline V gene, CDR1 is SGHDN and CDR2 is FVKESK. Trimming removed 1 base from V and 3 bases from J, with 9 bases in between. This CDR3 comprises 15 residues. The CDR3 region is CASSQAVRSNEKLFF. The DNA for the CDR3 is TGTGCCAGCAGCCAAGCGGTGCGTTCTAATGAAAAACTGTTTTTT.

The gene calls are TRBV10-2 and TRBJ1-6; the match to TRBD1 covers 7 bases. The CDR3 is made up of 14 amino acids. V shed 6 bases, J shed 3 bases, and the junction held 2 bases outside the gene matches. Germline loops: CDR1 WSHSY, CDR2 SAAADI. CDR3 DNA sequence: TGCGCCAGCAGGGGGACAGTCTATAATTCACCCCTCCACTTT. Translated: CASRGTVYNSPLHF.

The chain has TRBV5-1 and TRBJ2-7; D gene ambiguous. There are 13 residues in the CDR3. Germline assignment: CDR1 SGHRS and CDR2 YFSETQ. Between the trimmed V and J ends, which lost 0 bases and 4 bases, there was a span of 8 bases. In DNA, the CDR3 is TGCGCCAGCAGCTTGGGTTTTTCTTACGAGCAGTACTTC. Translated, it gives CASSLGFSYEQYF.

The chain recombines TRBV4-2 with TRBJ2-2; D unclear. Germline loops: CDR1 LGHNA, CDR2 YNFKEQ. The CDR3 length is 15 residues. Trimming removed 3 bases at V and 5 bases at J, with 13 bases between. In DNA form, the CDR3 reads TGTGCCAGCAGCCAGGACCACGTGGGTACCGGGGAGCTGTTTTTT. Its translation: CASSQDHVGTGELFF.

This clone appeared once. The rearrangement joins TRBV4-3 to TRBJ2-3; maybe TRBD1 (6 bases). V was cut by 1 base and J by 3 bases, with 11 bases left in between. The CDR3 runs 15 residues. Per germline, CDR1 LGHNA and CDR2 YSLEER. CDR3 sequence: CASSQGAQGTDTQYF. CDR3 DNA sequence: TGCGCCAGCAGCCAAGGGGCTCAGGGGACAGATACGCAGTATTTT.

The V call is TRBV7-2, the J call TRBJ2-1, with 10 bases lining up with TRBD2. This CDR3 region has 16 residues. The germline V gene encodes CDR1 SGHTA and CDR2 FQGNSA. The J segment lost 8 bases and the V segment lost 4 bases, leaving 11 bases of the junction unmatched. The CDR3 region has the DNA TGTGCCAGCAGCTGGTCTCTAGCGGGAGTGGGGGATGAGCAGTTCTTC. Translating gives CASSWSLAGVGDEQFF.

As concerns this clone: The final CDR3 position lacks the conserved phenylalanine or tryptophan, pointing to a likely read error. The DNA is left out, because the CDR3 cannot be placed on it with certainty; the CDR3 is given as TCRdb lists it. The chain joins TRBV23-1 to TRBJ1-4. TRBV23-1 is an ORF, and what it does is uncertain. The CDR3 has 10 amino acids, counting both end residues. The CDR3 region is CASSPETQRI.

In nucleotides, the CDR3 is TGTGCCAGCAGCGTCCGGGACAGGGAAGAAAAACTGTTTTTT. This codes for CASSVRDREEKLFF. The rearrangement uses TRBV9 and TRBJ1-4; 9 bases align to TRBD1. CDR3 length: 14 amino acids. The V gene's germline CDR1 is SGDLS and CDR2 YYNGEE. With V trimmed by 2 bases and J by 8 bases, 4 bases remained unmatched.

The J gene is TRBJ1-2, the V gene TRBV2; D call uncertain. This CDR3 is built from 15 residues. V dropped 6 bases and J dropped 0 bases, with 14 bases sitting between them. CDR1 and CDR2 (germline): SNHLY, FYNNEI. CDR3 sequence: CASRGTSAANYGYTF. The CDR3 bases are TGTGCCAGCAGGGGCACCTCCGCCGCTAACTATGGCTACACCTTC.

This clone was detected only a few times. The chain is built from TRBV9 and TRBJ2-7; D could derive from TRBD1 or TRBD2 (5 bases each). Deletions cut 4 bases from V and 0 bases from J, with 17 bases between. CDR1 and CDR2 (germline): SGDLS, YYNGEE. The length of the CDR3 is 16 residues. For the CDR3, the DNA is TGTGCCAGCAGCCTGGGGGTGGGTCTGGGCTCCTACGAGCAGTACTTC. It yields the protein CASSLGVGLGSYEQYF.

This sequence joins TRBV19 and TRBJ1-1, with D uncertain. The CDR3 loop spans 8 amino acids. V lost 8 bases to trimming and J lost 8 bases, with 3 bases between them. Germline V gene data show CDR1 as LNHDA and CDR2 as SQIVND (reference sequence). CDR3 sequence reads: CASGEAFF. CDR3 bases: TGTGCCAGTGGGGAAGCTTTCTTT.